A selection of T cell receptor beta chains follows, all from one sample in a study of blood T cells in healthy people across ages. In TCRdb, the 5' RACE reads were re-called with MiXCR into one record per CDR3 protein. Among more than 800,000 distinct CDR3 sequences, around 28% were seen once, and the ten largest hold approximately 15%. The sample consisted of blood. The receptors stem from a woman older than 75 in good health. The CDR3 runs from the conserved cysteine through the conserved F or W. The size of a clone is reported for some rows only, either as once, few or many, or as a class for expanded clones.

abundance,j_gene,len,v_gene,CDR3aa
few,TRBJ2-1,16,TRBV11-2,CASSLVVGVGKNEQFF
many,TRBJ2-7,13,TRBV20-1,CSARDTMVYEQYF
many,TRBJ2-5,18,TRBV7-2,CASSLIPVAAGPQETQYF
-,TRBJ1-2,16,TRBV20-1,CSARKTRGAGSDGYTF
-,TRBJ2-1,14,TRBV20-1,CSALERALTREQFF
many,TRBJ2-7,16,TRBV27,CASTIYSQGGTYEQYF
many,TRBJ1-2,16,TRBV28,CASSSQGAPANYGYTF
few,TRBJ1-5,15,TRBV24-1,CATSDFTGLRQPQHF
many,TRBJ2-1,15,TRBV7-9,CASSQTSGGNNEQFF
-,TRBJ1-1,18,TRBV12-3/TRBV12-4,CACSLTGTGGSVNTEAFF
-,TRBJ2-5,14,TRBV7-9,CASSSTGWGETRYF
many,TRBJ2-3,14,TRBV5-1,CASRMGTATDTQYF
many,TRBJ2-7,15,TRBV28,CASSSTGTGSYEQYF
many,TRBJ2-3,15,TRBV5-1,CASSRERGESDTQYF
-,-,15,TRBV28,CASSPLASGNYEQYF
many,TRBJ2-7,14,TRBV5-8,CASGPLITLNEQYF
many,TRBJ2-7,14,TRBV20-1,CSTPGGGGSYEQYF
-,TRBJ1-2,12,TRBV5-5,CASSWDTHGYTF
-,TRBJ1-3,15,TRBV5-1,CASSLGAGAGNTIYF
few,TRBJ2-2,15,TRBV2,CASSAQGTNTGERFF
few,TRBJ1-1,14,TRBV27,CASSSLRQGGEAFF
many,TRBJ2-1,15,TRBV29-1,CSARIGTGGYNEQFF
-,TRBJ2-1,12,TRBV2,CASASMSAEQFF
many,TRBJ2-3,18,TRBV4-3,CASSQDPSDTTSTDTQYF
many,TRBJ2-1,13,TRBV6-2/TRBV6-3,CASRGQGDNEQFF
-,TRBJ2-7,13,TRBV11-2,CASSAEAGYEQYF
-,TRBJ1-2,15,TRBV6-2/TRBV6-3,CASSYPAGPNYGYTF
-,TRBJ2-1,15,TRBV12-3/TRBV12-4,CASSFETSVNNEQFF
few,TRBJ2-2,16,TRBV20-1,CSATGTSGGYTGELFF
few,TRBJ2-2,15,TRBV7-2,CASTSFPRGTGELFF
many,TRBJ2-2,17,TRBV21-1,CASSKYGTSVGAGELFF
-,-,15,TRBV5-6,CASSLGSGVDNEQYF
-,-,14,TRBV7-2,CASNSGLSGYEQYF
many,TRBJ2-4,18,TRBV11-2,CASSSGLASLVAKNIQYF
many,TRBJ1-2,11,TRBV20-1,CSSGQNYGYTF
-,TRBJ2-1,13,TRBV7-2,CASSYGTSTKQFF
-,TRBJ2-1,12,TRBV7-9,CAAGTAHDEQFF
many,TRBJ1-1,17,TRBV7-2,CASSFVAVNRGNTEAFF
many,TRBJ2-1,17,TRBV6-2/TRBV6-3,CASSYSGLAGIYNEQFF
few,TRBJ1-5,15,TRBV6-1,CASSTHTGEGQPQHF
many,TRBJ1-6,15,TRBV11-2,CASSLEQLGNSPLHF
-,TRBJ2-7,14,TRBV11-2,CASSLADGLYEQYF